This passage covers 6 T cell receptor beta chains from one sample sequenced in a study of shared clonotypes between healthy human individuals. Generated by immunoSEQ multiplex PCR, the TCRdb table keeps only in-frame clones and is missing some. The sample has about 1.9 million clones, approximately 92% seen once. Terminally differentiated effector memory CD45RA+ cells were left out of the naive CD8 fraction, which was CD45RO-negative and positively selected for CCR7. The material sequenced was naive CD8+ T cells from PBMCs. Receptor source: a man aged 18-30 years in good health. Some clones in this sample may be carry-over from other donors' samples.

For the CDR3, the DNA is TGTGCCAGTAGTATTTGGCTTAGAGAGACCCAGTACTTC. Translation gives CASSIWLRETQYF. The chain recombines TRBV19 with TRBJ2-5, with no clear D. The germline V gene encodes CDR1 LNHDA and CDR2 SQIVND (reference sequence). V was shortened by 3 bases and J by 4 bases, with 9 bases between the two germline ends. The CDR3 consists of 13 residues. The whole variable domain, filled in from reference TRBV19 and TRBJ2-5, reads DGGITQSPKYLFRKEGQNVTLSCEQNLNHDAMYWYRQDPGQGLRLIYYSQIVNDFQKGDIAEGYSVSREKKESFPLTVTSAQKNPTAFYLCASSIWLRETQYFGPGTRLLVL.

The gene calls are TRBV10-3 and TRBJ2-5; 12 positions agree with TRBD2. The germline gives CDR1 ENHRY, CDR2 SYGVKD. The length of the CDR3 is 15 residues. V gave up 4 bases and J gave up 5 bases; unmatched junction bases: 5. The CDR3 region has the DNA TGTGCCATCAGTGGACTAGCGGGAGTCCGGGAGACCCAGTACTTC. Protein sequence: CAISGLAGVRETQYF.

This clone was recorded a few times. The sample contains more than one DNA sequence encoding this CDR3. The chain joins TRBV9 to TRBJ1-1, with D perhaps matching TRBD1 (6 bases). CDR3 size: 13 residues. Trimming stripped 4 bases from V and 1 base from J, with 8 bases between. Germline assignment: CDR1 SGDLS and CDR2 YYNGEE. The CDR3, as DNA: TGTGCCAGCAGCCCGGGACAGAACACTGAAGCTTTCTTT. Protein: CASSPGQNTEAFF. The full variable domain, completed using reference TRBV9 and TRBJ1-1, is DSGVTQTPKHLITATGQRVTLRCSPRSGDLSVYWYQQSLDQGLQFLIQYYNGEERAKGNILERFSAQQFPDLHSELNLSSLELGDSALYFCASSPGQNTEAFFGQGTRLTVV.

The chain recombines TRBV7-2 with TRBJ2-7; D not certain. The CDR3 has 13 amino acids. Germline V lookup: CDR1 SGHTA, CDR2 FQGNSA. The V and J ends lost 3 bases and 2 bases respectively, with 8 bases between them. This CDR3 reads CASSFGRTYEQYF. The DNA for the CDR3 is TGTGCCAGCAGCTTTGGCAGAACCTACGAGCAGTACTTC.

The chain is built from TRBV5-4 and TRBJ1-3; TRBD1 matches at 10 bases. V lost 4 bases, J lost 0 bases, and 13 bases stayed unmatched. Germline values: CDR1 SGHNT, CDR2 YYREEE (reference sequence). CDR3 length: 19 residues. CDR3 bases: TGTGCCAGCAGCACCGTCCCGGGACAGGGGACGAGCTCTGGAAACACCATATATTTT. It translates to CASSTVPGQGTSSGNTIYF. Full variable domain (outside the CDR3, taken from reference TRBV5-4 and TRBJ1-3): ETGVTQSPTHLIKTRGQQVTLRCSSQSGHNTVSWYQQALGQGPQFIFQYYREEENGRGNFPPRFSGLQFPNYSSELNVNALELDDSALYLCASSTVPGQGTSSGNTIYFGEGSWLTVV.

The chain is built from TRBV13 and TRBJ1-2, with 8 bases identical to TRBD1. Germline CDR1 PRHDT, CDR2 FYEKMQ (reference sequence). The V and J ends lost 1 base and 3 bases, in that order; junction bases with no gene match: 7. The CDR3 has 16 amino acids. CDR3: CASSLARRGPYYGYTF. CDR3 nucleotide sequence: TGTGCCAGCAGCTTAGCACGCAGGGGGCCCTACTATGGCTACACCTTC.